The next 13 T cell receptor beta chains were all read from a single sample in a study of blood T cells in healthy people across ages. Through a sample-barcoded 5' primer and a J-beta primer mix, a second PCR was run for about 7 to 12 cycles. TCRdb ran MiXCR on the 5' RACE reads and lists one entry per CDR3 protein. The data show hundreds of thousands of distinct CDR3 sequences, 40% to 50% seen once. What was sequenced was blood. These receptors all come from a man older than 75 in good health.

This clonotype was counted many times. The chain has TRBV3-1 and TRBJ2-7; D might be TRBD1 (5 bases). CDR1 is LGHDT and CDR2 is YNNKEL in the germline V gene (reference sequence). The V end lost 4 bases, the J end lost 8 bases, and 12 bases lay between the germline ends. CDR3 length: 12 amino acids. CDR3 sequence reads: CASSPQGAQQYF. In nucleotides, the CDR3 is TGTGCCAGCAGCCCCCAGGGTGCGCAGCAGTACTTC.

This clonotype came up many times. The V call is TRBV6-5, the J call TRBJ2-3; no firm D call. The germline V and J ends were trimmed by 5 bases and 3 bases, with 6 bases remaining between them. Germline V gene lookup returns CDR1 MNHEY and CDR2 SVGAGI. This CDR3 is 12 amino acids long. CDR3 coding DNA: TGTGCCAGCAGTGAATCGACAGATACGCAGTATTTT. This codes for CASSESTDTQYF.

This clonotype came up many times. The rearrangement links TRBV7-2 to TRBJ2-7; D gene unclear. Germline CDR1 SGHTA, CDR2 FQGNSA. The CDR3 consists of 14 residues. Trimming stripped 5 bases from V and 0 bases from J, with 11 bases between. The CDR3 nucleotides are TGTGCCAGCAGCCCGAATCAGGTCTCCTACGAGCAGTACTTC. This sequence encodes CASSPNQVSYEQYF.

DNA for the CDR3: TGTGCCAGCAGTCCTGGACGGGGTGAAAACATTCAGTACTTC. Protein: CASSPGRGENIQYF. The chain combines TRBV28 with TRBJ2-4; TRBD2 is a possible D gene (5 bases). CDR3 length equals 14 residues. Germline assignment: CDR1 MDHEN and CDR2 SYDVKM. Trimming left V 5 bases short and J 5 bases short, with 13 bases between.

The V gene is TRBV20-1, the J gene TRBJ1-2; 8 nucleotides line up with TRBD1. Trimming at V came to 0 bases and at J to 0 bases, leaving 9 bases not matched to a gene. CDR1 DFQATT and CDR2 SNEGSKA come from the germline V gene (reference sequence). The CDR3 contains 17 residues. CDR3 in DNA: TGCAGTGCTAGAGACCCTGGAGAGGACAGGGCTAACTATGGCTACACCTTC. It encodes CSARDPGEDRANYGYTF.

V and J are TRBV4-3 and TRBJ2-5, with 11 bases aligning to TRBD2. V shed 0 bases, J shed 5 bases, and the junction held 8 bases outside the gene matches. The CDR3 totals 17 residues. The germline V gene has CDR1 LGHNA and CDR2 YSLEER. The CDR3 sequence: CASSQEGSGRAGETQYF. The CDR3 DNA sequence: TGCGCCAGCAGCCAAGAGGGTAGCGGGAGGGCCGGGGAGACCCAGTACTTC.

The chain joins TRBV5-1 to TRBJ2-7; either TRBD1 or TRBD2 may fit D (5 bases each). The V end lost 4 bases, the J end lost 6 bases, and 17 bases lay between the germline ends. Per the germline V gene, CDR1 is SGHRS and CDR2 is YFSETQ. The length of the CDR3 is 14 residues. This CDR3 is CASSHDSDAGEQYF. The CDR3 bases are TGCGCCAGCAGCCATGACAGTGACGCGGGCGAGCAGTACTTC.

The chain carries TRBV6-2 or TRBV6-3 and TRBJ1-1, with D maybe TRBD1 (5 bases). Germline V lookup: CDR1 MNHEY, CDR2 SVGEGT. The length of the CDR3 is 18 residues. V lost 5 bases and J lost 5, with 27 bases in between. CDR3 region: CASSEHRPGTAGGTEAFF. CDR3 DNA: TGTGCCAGCAGTGAGCACAGGCCAGGGACGGCCGGGGGTACTGAAGCTTTCTTT.

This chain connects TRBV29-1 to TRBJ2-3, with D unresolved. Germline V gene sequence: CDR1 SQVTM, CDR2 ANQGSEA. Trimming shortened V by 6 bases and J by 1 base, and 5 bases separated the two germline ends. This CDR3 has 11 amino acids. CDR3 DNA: TGCAGCGTCGAGCGCACAGATACGCAGTATTTT. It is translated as CSVERTDTQYF.

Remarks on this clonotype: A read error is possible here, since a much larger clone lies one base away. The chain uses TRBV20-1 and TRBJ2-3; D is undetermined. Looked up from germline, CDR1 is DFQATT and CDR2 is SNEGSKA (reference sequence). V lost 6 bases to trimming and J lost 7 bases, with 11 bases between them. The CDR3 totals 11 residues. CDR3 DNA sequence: TGCAGTGCAACCAAGTCAAATACGCAGTATTTT. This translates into CSATKSNTQYF.

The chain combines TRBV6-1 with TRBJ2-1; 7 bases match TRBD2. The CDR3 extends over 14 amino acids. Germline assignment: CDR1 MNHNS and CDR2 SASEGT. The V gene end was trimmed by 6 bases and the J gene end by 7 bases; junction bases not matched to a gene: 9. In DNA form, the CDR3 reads TGTGCCAGCAGCGGAGGACTAGTGGTGAATGAGCAGTTCTTC. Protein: CASSGGLVVNEQFF.

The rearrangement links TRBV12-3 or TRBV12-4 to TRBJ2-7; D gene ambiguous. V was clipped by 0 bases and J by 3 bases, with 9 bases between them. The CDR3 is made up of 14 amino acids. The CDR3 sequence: CASSLASLDYEQYF. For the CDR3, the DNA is TGTGCCAGCAGTTTAGCCAGTCTCGACTACGAGCAGTACTTC.

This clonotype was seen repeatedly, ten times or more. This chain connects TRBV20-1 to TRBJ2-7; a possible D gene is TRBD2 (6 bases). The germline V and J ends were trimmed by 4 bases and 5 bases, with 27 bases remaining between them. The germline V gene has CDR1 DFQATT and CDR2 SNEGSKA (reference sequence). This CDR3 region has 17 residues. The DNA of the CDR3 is TGCAGTGCTATTAAATCCCGTTCTGGCGGGAACGTCAACGAGCAGTACTTC. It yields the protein CSAIKSRSGGNVNEQYF.